This TCR beta chain was identified in a study of tumor and adjacent non-tumor tissue in lung cancer. The CDR3 is 15 amino acids. Germline V CDR1 and CDR2: SGHAT, FQNNGV. Three rounds of nested PCR, following a modified ARM-PCR protocol, produced the TCRbeta library. MiXCR was run by TCRdb on the multiplex PCR reads, yielding one entry per CDR3 protein. Of some 200,000 distinct CDR3 sequences listed, about 76% are singletons. The template was RNA from unsorted bulk tissue. Concerning this clonotype itself: A junction boundary mismatches the germline segment, possibly from a read error.

V is TRBV11-2 and J is TRBJ2-3; D gene unclear. Sequences were obtained from lung tumor tissue. The TCR originated in a man aged 55 to 69 with non-small cell lung cancer. The DNA of the CDR3 is TGTGTCAGCAGCTTAGATTGGCAAAGCACAGATACGCAGTATTTT. Translated, it gives CVSSLDWQSTDTQYF.